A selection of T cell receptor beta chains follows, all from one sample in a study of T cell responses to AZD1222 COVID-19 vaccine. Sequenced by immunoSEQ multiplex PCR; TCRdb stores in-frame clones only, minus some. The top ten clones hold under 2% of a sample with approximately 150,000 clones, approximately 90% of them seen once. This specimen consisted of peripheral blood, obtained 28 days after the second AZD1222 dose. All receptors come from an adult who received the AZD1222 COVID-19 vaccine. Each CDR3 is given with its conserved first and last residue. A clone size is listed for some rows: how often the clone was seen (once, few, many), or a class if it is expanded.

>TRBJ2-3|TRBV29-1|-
CSVAGPTQYF
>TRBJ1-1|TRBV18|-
CASSPGTADTEAFF
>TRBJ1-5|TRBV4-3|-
CASSQDVDRGIQPQHF
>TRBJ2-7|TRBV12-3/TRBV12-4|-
CASSPGHGVSEYF
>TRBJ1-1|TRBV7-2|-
CASSLADRGHTEAFF
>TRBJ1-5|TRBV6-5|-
CASSQGRSNQPQHF
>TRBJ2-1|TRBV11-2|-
CASTPPGAGGYNEQFF
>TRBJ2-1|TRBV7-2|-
CASSPLRDEQFF
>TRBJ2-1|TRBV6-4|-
CASSDRLAAGKQFF
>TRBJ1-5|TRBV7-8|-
CASSSEGQGARPQHF
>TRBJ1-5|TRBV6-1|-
CASSEAGAGNQPQHF
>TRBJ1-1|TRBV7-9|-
CASSSGTGNTEAFF
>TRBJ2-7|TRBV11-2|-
CASSPSRDFGGKVYEQYF
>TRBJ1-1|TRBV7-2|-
CASRSHLNTEAFF
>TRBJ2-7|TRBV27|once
CASSHAGTESYEQYF
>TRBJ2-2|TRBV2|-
CASSRGAGELFF
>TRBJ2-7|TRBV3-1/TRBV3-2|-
CASSPPGLAAYEQYF
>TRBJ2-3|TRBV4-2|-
CASSQGPSGSGGDTQYF
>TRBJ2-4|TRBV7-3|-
CASSLSGSGDIQYF
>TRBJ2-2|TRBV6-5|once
CASSTTGGRAGELFF
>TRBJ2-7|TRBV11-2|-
CASSLERDPSYEQYF
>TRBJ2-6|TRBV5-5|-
CASSWVGQGTGANVLTF